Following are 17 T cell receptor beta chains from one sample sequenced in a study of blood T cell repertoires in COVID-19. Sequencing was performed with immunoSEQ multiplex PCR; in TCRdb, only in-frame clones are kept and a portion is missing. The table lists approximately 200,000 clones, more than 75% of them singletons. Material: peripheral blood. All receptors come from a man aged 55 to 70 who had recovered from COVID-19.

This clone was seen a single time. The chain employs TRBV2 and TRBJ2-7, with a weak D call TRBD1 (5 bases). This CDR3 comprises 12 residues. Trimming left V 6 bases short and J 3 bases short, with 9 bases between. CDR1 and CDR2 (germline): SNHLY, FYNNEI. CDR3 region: CASSPQGYEQYF. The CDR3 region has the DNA TGTGCCAGCAGCCCCCAGGGCTACGAGCAGTACTTC.

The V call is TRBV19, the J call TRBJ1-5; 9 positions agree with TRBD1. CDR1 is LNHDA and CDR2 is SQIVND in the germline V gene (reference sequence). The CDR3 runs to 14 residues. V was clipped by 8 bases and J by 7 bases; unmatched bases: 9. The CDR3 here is CASVGTGIRQPQHF. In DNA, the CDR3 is TGTGCCAGTGTGGGGACAGGGATCAGACAGCCCCAGCATTTT. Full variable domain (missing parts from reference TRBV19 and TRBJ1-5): DGGITQSPKYLFRKEGQNVTLSCEQNLNHDAMYWYRQDPGQGLRLIYYSQIVNDFQKGDIAEGYSVSREKKESFPLTVTSAQKNPTAFYLCASVGTGIRQPQHFGDGTRLSIL.

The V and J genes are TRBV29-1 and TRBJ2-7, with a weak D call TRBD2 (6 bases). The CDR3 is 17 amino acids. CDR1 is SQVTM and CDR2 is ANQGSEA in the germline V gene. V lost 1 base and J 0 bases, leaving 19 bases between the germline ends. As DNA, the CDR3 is TGCAGCGTTGAAGGGCAGGTGTTCGGGAGAAGCTCCTACGAGCAGTACTTC. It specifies CSVEGQVFGRSSYEQYF.

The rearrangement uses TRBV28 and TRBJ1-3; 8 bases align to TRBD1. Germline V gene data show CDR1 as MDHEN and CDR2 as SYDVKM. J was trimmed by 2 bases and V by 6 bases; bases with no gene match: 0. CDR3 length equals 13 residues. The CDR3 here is CASRTGAGNTIYF. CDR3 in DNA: TGTGCCAGCAGGACAGGGGCTGGAAACACCATATATTTT.

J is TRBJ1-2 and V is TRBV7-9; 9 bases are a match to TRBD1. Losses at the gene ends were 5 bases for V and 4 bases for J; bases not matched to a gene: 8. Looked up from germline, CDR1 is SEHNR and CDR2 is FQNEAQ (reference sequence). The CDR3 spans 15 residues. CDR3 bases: TGTGCCAGCAGCCTAGGACAGGGGTCCGCCTATGGCTACACCTTC. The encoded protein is CASSLGQGSAYGYTF.

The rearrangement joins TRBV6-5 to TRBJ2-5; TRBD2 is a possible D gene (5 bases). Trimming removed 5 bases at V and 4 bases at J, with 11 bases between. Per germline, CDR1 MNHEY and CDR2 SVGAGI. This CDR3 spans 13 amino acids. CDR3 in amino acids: CASSRSSRETQYF. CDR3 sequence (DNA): TGTGCCAGCAGTAGGTCTAGCAGAGAGACCCAGTACTTC.

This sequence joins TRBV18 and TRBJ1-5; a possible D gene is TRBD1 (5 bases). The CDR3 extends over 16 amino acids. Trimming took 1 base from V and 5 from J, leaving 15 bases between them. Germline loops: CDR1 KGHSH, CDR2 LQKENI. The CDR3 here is CASSPLQQADDQPQHF. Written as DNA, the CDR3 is TGTGCCAGCTCACCACTTCAACAGGCGGACGATCAGCCCCAGCATTTT.

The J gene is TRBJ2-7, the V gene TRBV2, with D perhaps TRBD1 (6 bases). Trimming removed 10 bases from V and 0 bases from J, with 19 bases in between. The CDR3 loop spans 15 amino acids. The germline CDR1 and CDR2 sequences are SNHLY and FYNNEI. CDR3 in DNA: TGTGCCAACACCCCGACAGGTTCGAGCTCCTACGAGCAGTACTTC. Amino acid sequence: CANTPTGSSSYEQYF.

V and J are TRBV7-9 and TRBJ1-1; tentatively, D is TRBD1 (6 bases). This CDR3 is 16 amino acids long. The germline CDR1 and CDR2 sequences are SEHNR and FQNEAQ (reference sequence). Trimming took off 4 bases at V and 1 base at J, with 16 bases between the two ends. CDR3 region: CASSSYPLQGNTEAFF. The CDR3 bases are TGTGCCAGCAGCTCGTACCCCCTACAGGGGAACACTGAAGCTTTCTTT.

The chain's CDR3 is CASNFFGTDTQYF. In nucleotides, the CDR3 is TGTGCCAGCAACTTCTTTGGCACAGATACGCAGTATTTT. The chain carries TRBV2 and TRBJ2-3; D remains unclear. The CDR3 spans 13 residues. V lost 7 bases and J 1 base, leaving 9 bases between the germline ends. Germline CDR1 is SNHLY and CDR2 is FYNNEI.

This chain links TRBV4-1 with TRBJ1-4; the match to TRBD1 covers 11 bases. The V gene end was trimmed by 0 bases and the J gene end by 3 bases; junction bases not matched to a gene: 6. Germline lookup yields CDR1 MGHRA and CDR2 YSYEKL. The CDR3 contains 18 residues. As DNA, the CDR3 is TGCGCCAGCAGCCAAGACCGTGGACAGGGGGCGGCTAATGAAAAACTGTTTTTT. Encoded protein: CASSQDRGQGAANEKLFF.

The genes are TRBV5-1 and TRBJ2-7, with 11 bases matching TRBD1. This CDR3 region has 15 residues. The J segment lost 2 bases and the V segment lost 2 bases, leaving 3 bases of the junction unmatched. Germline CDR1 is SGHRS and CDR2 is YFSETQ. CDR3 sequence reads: CASSFGGQGAYEQYF. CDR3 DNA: TGCGCCAGCAGCTTTGGGGGACAGGGGGCCTACGAGCAGTACTTC.

The CDR3 loop reads CATSGRQGAFGTDTQYF. As DNA, the CDR3 is TGTGCCACCAGTGGACGACAGGGGGCGTTTGGGACAGATACGCAGTATTTT. The chain links TRBV24-1 to TRBJ2-3, with 10 bases aligning to TRBD1. Germline V gene lookup returns CDR1 KGHDR and CDR2 SFDVKD. The CDR3 contains 17 residues. J lost 3 bases, V lost 5 bases, and 10 bases had no gene match.

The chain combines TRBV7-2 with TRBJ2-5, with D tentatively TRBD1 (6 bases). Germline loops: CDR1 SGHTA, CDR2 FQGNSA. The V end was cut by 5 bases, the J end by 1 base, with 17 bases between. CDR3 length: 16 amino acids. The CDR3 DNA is TGTGCCAGCAGCCAGGGACACAGGACCGGCCAAGAGACCCAGTACTTC. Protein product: CASSQGHRTGQETQYF.

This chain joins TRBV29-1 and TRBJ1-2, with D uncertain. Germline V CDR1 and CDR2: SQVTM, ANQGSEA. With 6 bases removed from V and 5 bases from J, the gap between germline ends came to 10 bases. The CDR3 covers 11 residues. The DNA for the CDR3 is TGCAGCGTCCGACTTCAGTATGGCTACACCTTC. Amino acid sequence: CSVRLQYGYTF.

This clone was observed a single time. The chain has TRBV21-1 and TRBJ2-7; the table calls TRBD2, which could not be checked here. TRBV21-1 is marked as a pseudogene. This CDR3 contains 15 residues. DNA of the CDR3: TGTGCCAGCAGCAAAGGAGCACTAGCGGGGGGTGAGCAGTACTTC. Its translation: CASSKGALAGGEQYF.

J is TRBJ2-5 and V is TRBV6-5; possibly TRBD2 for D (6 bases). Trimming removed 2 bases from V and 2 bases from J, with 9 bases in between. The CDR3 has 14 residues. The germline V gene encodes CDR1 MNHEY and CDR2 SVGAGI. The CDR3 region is CASSYAGTQETQYF. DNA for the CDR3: TGTGCCAGCAGTTACGCGGGGACGCAAGAGACCCAGTACTTC.